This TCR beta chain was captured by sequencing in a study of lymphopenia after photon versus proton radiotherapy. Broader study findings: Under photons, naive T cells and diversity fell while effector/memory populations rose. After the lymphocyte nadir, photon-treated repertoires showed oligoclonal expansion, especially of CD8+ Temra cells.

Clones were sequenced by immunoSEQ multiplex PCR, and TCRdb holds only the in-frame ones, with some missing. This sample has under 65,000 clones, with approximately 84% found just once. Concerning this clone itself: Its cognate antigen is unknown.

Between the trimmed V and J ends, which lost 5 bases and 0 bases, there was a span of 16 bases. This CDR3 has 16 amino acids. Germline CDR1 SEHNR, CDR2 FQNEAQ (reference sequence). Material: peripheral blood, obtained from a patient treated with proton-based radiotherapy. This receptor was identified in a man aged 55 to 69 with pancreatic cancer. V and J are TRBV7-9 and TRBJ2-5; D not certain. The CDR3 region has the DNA TGTGCCAGCAGCGCGGTCGCCCGGCGGTACCAAGAGACCCAGTACTTC. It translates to CASSAVARRYQETQYF.